The sequence of this T cell receptor (beta chain) was determined in a study of cytomegalovirus exposure and HLA in healthy donors. The data were produced by immunoSEQ multiplex PCR, yet TCRdb's version contains in-frame clones alone and is incomplete. The repertoire holds 120,000 to 150,000 clones, with approximately 84% as singletons. V gave up 3 bases and J gave up 4 bases, with 16 bases separating them. CDR3 length: 16 residues. CDR1 and CDR2 (germline): SGHRS, YFSETQ. The chain has TRBV5-1 and TRBJ2-2; TRBD1 might be the D (6 bases). The TCR comes from a woman aged 25 to 39 in good health and CMV-seronegative. Sequencing was performed on PBMCs. CDR3 nucleotide sequence: TGCGCCAGCAGCTCCCGACAGGTTGGAGGCACCGGGGAGCTGTTTTTT. Amino acid sequence: CASSSRQVGGTGELFF.